One sample yielded the 30 T cell receptor beta chains listed below, sequenced in a study of T-cell memory formation after mild COVID-19. TCRdb passed the 5' RACE reads through MiXCR, listing each CDR3 protein once. The data hold about half a million distinct CDR3 sequences, with over 15% observed a single time. Sequencing input: PBMCs or a T cell subset sorted from them (not recorded which). The origin of the receptors is an adult woman who had mild COVID-19 (a few samples of this study predate the infection). Cell type and time point are not known.

This chain uses TRBV6-1 with TRBJ1-5, with D possibly being TRBD1 (5 bases). This CDR3 region has 15 residues. V was pared by 7 bases and J by 6 bases, with 19 bases between. The germline V gene has CDR1 MNHNS and CDR2 SASEGT. The CDR3 bases are TGTGCCAGCATATCGGCAGGGAGTTCTTTTCAGCCCCAGCATTTT. Translated, it gives CASISAGSSFQPQHF.

This clonotype was seen only a few times. The V call is TRBV7-2, the J call TRBJ1-1; D not resolved. Germline CDR1 and CDR2: SGHTA and FQGNSA. This CDR3 is built from 18 residues. The V end lost 2 bases, the J end lost 7 bases, and 26 bases lay between the germline ends. DNA for the CDR3: TGTGCCAGCAGCTTACTCTCGTCGGGTAGGCCCCGAACCGGTGAAGCTTTCTTT. This encodes CASSLLSSGRPRTGEAFF.

This clonotype was seen ten or more times. The chain employs TRBV6-4 and TRBJ2-1; maybe TRBD2 (5 bases). The CDR3 spans 16 residues. CDR1 and CDR2 from the germline V gene are MRHNA and SNTAGT. Trimming shortened V by 0 bases and J by 1 base, and 10 bases separated the two germline ends. The CDR3 loop reads CASSDSGLASYNEQFF. CDR3 bases: TGTGCCAGCAGTGACTCGGGTCTAGCTTCCTACAATGAGCAGTTCTTC.

The CDR3 sequence is CASSIGEAGGLYEQYF. The CDR3, as DNA: TGTGCCAGTAGTATAGGAGAAGCGGGAGGACTATACGAGCAGTACTTC. The gene calls are TRBV19 and TRBJ2-7, with 9 bases fitting TRBD2. The CDR3 totals 16 residues. J lost 4 bases, V lost 1 base, and 8 bases had no gene match. Germline CDR1 is LNHDA and CDR2 is SQIVND (reference sequence).

This clonotype was seen only a few times. The V gene is TRBV5-4, the J gene TRBJ2-5; TRBD2 aligns across 8 bases. CDR1 is SGHNT and CDR2 is YYREEE in the germline V gene (reference sequence). Trimming took 4 bases from V and 3 from J; bases not matched to a gene: 8. The CDR3 consists of 15 residues. The chain's CDR3 is CASSLKAGGEETQYF. The CDR3 DNA reads TGTGCCAGCAGCCTTAAGGCGGGGGGCGAAGAGACCCAGTACTTC.

The gene calls are TRBV7-8 and TRBJ1-1, with TRBD1 identical over 10 bases. Germline lookup yields CDR1 SGHVS and CDR2 FQNEAQ. This CDR3 is 16 amino acids long. V was pared by 4 bases and J by 4 bases, with 9 bases of the junction left unmatched. CDR3 amino acids: CASSSPRGQGITEAFF. CDR3 coding DNA: TGTGCCAGCAGCTCCCCTCGGGGACAGGGGATCACTGAAGCTTTCTTT.

The rearrangement joins TRBV24-1 to TRBJ2-3; D may be TRBD1 or TRBD2 (6 bases each). Germline CDR1 is KGHDR and CDR2 is SFDVKD. V was cut by 1 base and J by 5 bases, with 9 bases left in between. The length of the CDR3 is 14 residues. CDR3: CATSDFRGEDTQYF. CDR3 in DNA: TGTGCCACCAGTGATTTTAGGGGGGAAGATACGCAGTATTTT.

This clonotype was picked up a small number of times. V usage is TRBV4-2 and J usage is TRBJ2-3; TRBD2 matches 14 bases. Losses at the gene ends were 1 base for V and 4 bases for J; bases not matched to a gene: 7. This CDR3 spans 18 amino acids. Germline V gene sequence: CDR1 LGHNA, CDR2 YNFKEQ. The CDR3 nucleotides are TGTGCCAGCAGCCAAGCCGGGACTAGCGGGGGAATCGCAGATACGCAGTATTTT. This encodes CASSQAGTSGGIADTQYF.

The chain employs TRBV29-1 and TRBJ2-5, with TRBD1 identical over 9 bases. The CDR3 is made up of 12 amino acids. CDR1 is SQVTM, CDR2 ANQGSEA, per germline. J lost 5 bases, V lost 4 bases, and 2 bases had no gene match. The CDR3 DNA reads TGCAGCGTTGGAGGACAGGGGGAGACCCAGTACTTC. Translated, it gives CSVGGQGETQYF.

The J gene is TRBJ2-3, the V gene TRBV29-1; D uncertain. This CDR3 region has 14 residues. Germline values: CDR1 SQVTM, CDR2 ANQGSEA. Trimming cost V 3 bases and J 6 bases, with 16 bases left between them. CDR3 residues: CSVEAVVRPDTQYF. CDR3 bases: TGCAGCGTTGAGGCGGTGGTAAGACCTGATACGCAGTATTTT.

V and J are TRBV29-1 and TRBJ2-7; D might be TRBD2 (5 bases). Germline CDR1 reads SQVTM; CDR2 reads ANQGSEA. The CDR3 spans 14 residues. Deletions cut 4 bases from V and 0 bases from J, with 13 bases between. CDR3 DNA sequence: TGCAGCGTTGTGGTAGCGCGCCCCTCCTACGAGCAGTACTTC. Translation: CSVVVARPSYEQYF.

This clonotype has more than one count but fewer than ten. The J gene is TRBJ2-3, the V gene TRBV20-1; D is ambiguous. V was cut by 6 bases and J by 5 bases, with 9 bases left in between. Germline V lookup: CDR1 DFQATT, CDR2 SNEGSKA (reference sequence). This CDR3 has 11 residues. The CDR3 here is CSARLGDTQYF. CDR3 nucleotide sequence: TGCAGTGCCCGGTTAGGAGATACGCAGTATTTT.

The CDR3 bases are TGTGCCAGCAGCTCGCGGGGGGGAAACAATGAGCAGTTCTTC. Translation gives CASSSRGGNNEQFF. The chain employs TRBV13 and TRBJ2-1; TRBD2 matches at 9 bases. Germline assignment: CDR1 PRHDT and CDR2 FYEKMQ (reference sequence). The CDR3 is 14 residues long. The J segment lost 5 bases and the V segment lost 4 bases, leaving 3 bases of the junction unmatched.

The chain combines TRBV3-1 with TRBJ2-7; D not certain. V lost 0 bases to trimming and J lost 0 bases, with 12 bases between them. CDR3 length: 16 amino acids. Germline CDR1 LGHDT, CDR2 YNNKEL (reference sequence). The CDR3 region has the DNA TGTGCCAGCAGCCAAGATTTGATGACTCCCTCCTACGAGCAGTACTTC. Protein: CASSQDLMTPSYEQYF.

Many counts were recorded for this clonotype. The chain joins TRBV7-6 to TRBJ1-5, with D unresolved. This CDR3 is 12 amino acids long. Trimming removed 2 bases at V and 3 bases at J, with 2 bases between. The germline V gene encodes CDR1 SGHVS and CDR2 FNYEAQ. The CDR3 DNA reads TGTGCCAGCAGCTTACACAATCAGCCCCAGCATTTT. Amino acids: CASSLHNQPQHF. Full variable domain (missing parts from reference TRBV7-6 and TRBJ1-5): GAGVSQSPRYKVTKRGQDVALRCDPISGHVSLYWYRQALGQGPEFLTYFNYEAQQDKSGLPNDRFSAERPEGSISTLTIQRTEQRDSAMYRCASSLHNQPQHFGDGTRLSIL.

The chain has TRBV6-5 and TRBJ1-2; D perhaps matches TRBD1 (5 bases). Trimming took off 8 bases at V and 4 bases at J, with 17 bases between the two ends. CDR3 length: 14 amino acids. Germline V gives CDR1 MNHEY, CDR2 SVGAGI. The CDR3 here is CASSLGTDVYGYTF. The DNA of the CDR3 is TGTGCCAGCTCACTAGGGACGGACGTCTATGGCTACACCTTC.

This chain uses TRBV12-3 or TRBV12-4 with TRBJ1-1; 7 bases fit TRBD1. CDR3 length: 12 residues. V lost 8 bases and J lost 7; bases outside the gene matches: 7. This CDR3 is CASLIWTGEAFF. The CDR3 nucleotides read TGTGCCAGCCTCATCTGGACAGGTGAAGCTTTCTTT.

The rearrangement links TRBV29-1 to TRBJ2-1; D uncertain. This CDR3 has 11 residues. Trimming removed 8 bases from V and 8 bases from J, with 13 bases in between. Per germline, CDR1 SQVTM and CDR2 ANQGSEA. The chain's CDR3 is CSSEAYYEQFF. The DNA of the CDR3 is TGCAGCTCCGAAGCGTATTATGAGCAGTTCTTC.

The V call is TRBV30, the J call TRBJ1-2, with 10 bases aligning to TRBD1. The CDR3 totals 14 residues. Per the germline V gene, CDR1 is GTSNPN and CDR2 is SVGIG (reference sequence). V dropped 1 base and J dropped 7; count of bases not matched to a gene: 6. The CDR3 loop is CAWSAGTGAGGYTF. In DNA, the CDR3 is TGTGCCTGGAGTGCGGGGACAGGGGCCGGTGGCTACACCTTC.

The chain uses TRBV7-6 and TRBJ1-1; D gene unclear. In germline, CDR1 is SGHVS, CDR2 FNYEAQ. Trimming took 2 bases from V and 6 from J, leaving 10 bases between them. The CDR3 sequence is 13 residues long. The CDR3 coding sequence is TGTGCCAGCAGCTTATATGTGGCAGCTGAAGCTTTCTTT. It yields the protein CASSLYVAAEAFF.

This clonotype was picked up a small number of times. This chain links TRBV12-3 or TRBV12-4 with TRBJ1-2; D is undetermined. The CDR3 loop spans 13 amino acids. Trimming stripped 1 base from V and 2 bases from J, with 5 bases between. The CDR3: CASSLVLNYGYTF. CDR3 coding DNA: TGTGCCAGCAGTTTAGTGTTAAACTATGGCTACACCTTC.

This sequence joins TRBV7-9 and TRBJ2-5; TRBD2 agrees at 12 bases. The CDR3 length is 15 residues. CDR1 is SEHNR, CDR2 FQNEAQ, per germline (reference sequence). Trimming took 5 bases from V and 3 from J; bases not matched to a gene: 4. In DNA, the CDR3 is TGTGCCAGCAGCCACCGACTAGCGGGAGAAGAGACCCAGTACTTC. The encoded protein is CASSHRLAGEETQYF.

This clonotype was detected ten times or more. The CDR3 bases are TGTGCCAGCAGCCGAGCAGCGAGGGAGACCCAGTACTTC. Translating it yields CASSRAARETQYF. The gene calls are TRBV4-2 and TRBJ2-5; no clear D gene. The V and J ends lost 4 bases and 5 bases respectively, with 11 bases between them. The CDR3 is made up of 13 amino acids. The germline V gene has CDR1 LGHNA and CDR2 YNFKEQ.

By frequency in the sample, this clonotype is medium-sized. The chain has TRBV4-1 and TRBJ1-1, with 11 bases matching TRBD1. V shed 3 bases, J shed 6 bases, and the junction held 6 bases outside the gene matches. This CDR3 is built from 15 residues. Looked up from germline, CDR1 is MGHRA and CDR2 is YSYEKL. Here the CDR3 reads CASSQLRDRGSEAFF. In nucleotides, the CDR3 is TGCGCCAGCAGCCAGCTCCGGGACAGGGGGTCTGAAGCTTTCTTT.

This chain connects TRBV5-1 to TRBJ1-2, with D maybe TRBD1 (5 bases). Germline V gives CDR1 SGHRS, CDR2 YFSETQ. With 1 base removed from V and 6 bases from J, the gap between germline ends came to 16 bases. CDR3 length: 15 amino acids. This chain's CDR3 is CASSLLDQGVNGYTF. The CDR3 region has the DNA TGCGCCAGCAGCTTGTTGGATCAGGGAGTCAATGGCTACACCTTC.

The sample holds a few counts of this clonotype. This rearrangement joins TRBV7-6 to TRBJ2-3; 7 bases are a match to TRBD2. The CDR3 length is 17 residues. The germline CDR1 and CDR2 sequences are SGHVS and FNYEAQ. The trim removed 6 bases at V and 0 bases at J, leaving 12 bases unmatched. The CDR3 loop reads CASSPYLTSASTDTQYF. CDR3 coding DNA: TGTGCCAGCAGTCCCTATCTAACTAGCGCCAGCACAGATACGCAGTATTTT.

This rearrangement joins TRBV29-1 to TRBJ1-1; D not resolved. Per the germline V gene, CDR1 is SQVTM and CDR2 is ANQGSEA. V lost 4 bases and J lost 5, with 8 bases in between. The CDR3 consists of 11 residues. CDR3 in DNA: TGCAGCGTTGGAGGAGGTACTGAAGCTTTCTTT. It codes for CSVGGGTEAFF.

This chain uses TRBV9 with TRBJ2-1; D possibly corresponds to TRBD1 (6 bases). Trimming removed 3 bases from V and 8 bases from J, with 15 bases in between. The CDR3 covers 14 residues. Per the germline V gene, CDR1 is SGDLS and CDR2 is YYNGEE. The CDR3 nucleotides are TGTGCCAGCAGCGACGGGGACACCTTTGATGAGCAGTTCTTC. This encodes CASSDGDTFDEQFF.

The CDR3 sequence: CASRSRLVLPETQYF. CDR3 DNA: TGTGCCAGCAGATCCAGACTAGTCCTACCAGAGACCCAGTACTTC. The chain employs TRBV2 and TRBJ2-5, with a weak D call TRBD2 (6 bases). The germline gives CDR1 SNHLY, CDR2 FYNNEI. This CDR3 has 15 residues. With 6 bases removed from V and 4 bases from J, the gap between germline ends came to 18 bases.

This clonotype was seen more than once but under ten times. The chain couples TRBV19 to TRBJ2-1, with D possibly being TRBD2 (5 bases). The CDR3 spans 13 residues. From germline, CDR1 is LNHDA and CDR2 SQIVND (reference sequence). V lost 2 bases to trimming and J lost 7 bases, with 9 bases between them. The DNA of the CDR3 is TGTGCCAGTAGTATAACCACGGGGAATGAGCAGTTCTTC. Amino acid sequence: CASSITTGNEQFF.